The 3 T cell receptor beta chains below all came from one sample that was sequenced in a study of T cells in tuberculosis. Clones were sequenced by immunoSEQ multiplex PCR, and TCRdb holds only the in-frame ones, with some missing. Of about 20,000 clones detected, more than 80% appear once; the ten largest clones hold over 12%. Sequenced sample: PBMCs. The receptors here all came from a donor between 10 and 35 years old with latent tuberculosis or without tuberculosis infection.

V usage is TRBV13 and J usage is TRBJ1-6; 9 bases line up with TRBD1. Trimming cost V 5 bases and J 9 bases; bases outside gene matches: 8. Germline CDR1 and CDR2: PRHDT and FYEKMQ (reference sequence). The CDR3 loop spans 15 amino acids. The CDR3 region is CASSPPETGGSPLHF. In DNA, the CDR3 is TGTGCCAGCAGCCCACCGGAGACAGGGGGTTCACCCCTCCACTTT.

The rearrangement links TRBV2 to TRBJ1-2, with D unresolved. Between the trimmed V and J ends, which lost 4 bases and 8 bases, there was a span of 11 bases. Germline V gives CDR1 SNHLY, CDR2 FYNNEI. The CDR3 covers 12 residues. CDR3 protein: CASSGQRMGYTF. The CDR3 nucleotides are TGTGCCAGCAGTGGGCAAAGAATGGGCTACACCTTC.

This clone was found once. This CDR3 reads CASRGDTSNYGYTF. CDR3 in DNA: TGCGCCAGCAGGGGAGACACATCTAACTATGGCTACACCTTC. The chain combines TRBV5-1 with TRBJ1-2; D is uncertain. The CDR3 spans 14 residues. Germline lookup yields CDR1 SGHRS and CDR2 YFSETQ. The V end was cut by 5 bases, the J end by 0 bases, with 11 bases between.